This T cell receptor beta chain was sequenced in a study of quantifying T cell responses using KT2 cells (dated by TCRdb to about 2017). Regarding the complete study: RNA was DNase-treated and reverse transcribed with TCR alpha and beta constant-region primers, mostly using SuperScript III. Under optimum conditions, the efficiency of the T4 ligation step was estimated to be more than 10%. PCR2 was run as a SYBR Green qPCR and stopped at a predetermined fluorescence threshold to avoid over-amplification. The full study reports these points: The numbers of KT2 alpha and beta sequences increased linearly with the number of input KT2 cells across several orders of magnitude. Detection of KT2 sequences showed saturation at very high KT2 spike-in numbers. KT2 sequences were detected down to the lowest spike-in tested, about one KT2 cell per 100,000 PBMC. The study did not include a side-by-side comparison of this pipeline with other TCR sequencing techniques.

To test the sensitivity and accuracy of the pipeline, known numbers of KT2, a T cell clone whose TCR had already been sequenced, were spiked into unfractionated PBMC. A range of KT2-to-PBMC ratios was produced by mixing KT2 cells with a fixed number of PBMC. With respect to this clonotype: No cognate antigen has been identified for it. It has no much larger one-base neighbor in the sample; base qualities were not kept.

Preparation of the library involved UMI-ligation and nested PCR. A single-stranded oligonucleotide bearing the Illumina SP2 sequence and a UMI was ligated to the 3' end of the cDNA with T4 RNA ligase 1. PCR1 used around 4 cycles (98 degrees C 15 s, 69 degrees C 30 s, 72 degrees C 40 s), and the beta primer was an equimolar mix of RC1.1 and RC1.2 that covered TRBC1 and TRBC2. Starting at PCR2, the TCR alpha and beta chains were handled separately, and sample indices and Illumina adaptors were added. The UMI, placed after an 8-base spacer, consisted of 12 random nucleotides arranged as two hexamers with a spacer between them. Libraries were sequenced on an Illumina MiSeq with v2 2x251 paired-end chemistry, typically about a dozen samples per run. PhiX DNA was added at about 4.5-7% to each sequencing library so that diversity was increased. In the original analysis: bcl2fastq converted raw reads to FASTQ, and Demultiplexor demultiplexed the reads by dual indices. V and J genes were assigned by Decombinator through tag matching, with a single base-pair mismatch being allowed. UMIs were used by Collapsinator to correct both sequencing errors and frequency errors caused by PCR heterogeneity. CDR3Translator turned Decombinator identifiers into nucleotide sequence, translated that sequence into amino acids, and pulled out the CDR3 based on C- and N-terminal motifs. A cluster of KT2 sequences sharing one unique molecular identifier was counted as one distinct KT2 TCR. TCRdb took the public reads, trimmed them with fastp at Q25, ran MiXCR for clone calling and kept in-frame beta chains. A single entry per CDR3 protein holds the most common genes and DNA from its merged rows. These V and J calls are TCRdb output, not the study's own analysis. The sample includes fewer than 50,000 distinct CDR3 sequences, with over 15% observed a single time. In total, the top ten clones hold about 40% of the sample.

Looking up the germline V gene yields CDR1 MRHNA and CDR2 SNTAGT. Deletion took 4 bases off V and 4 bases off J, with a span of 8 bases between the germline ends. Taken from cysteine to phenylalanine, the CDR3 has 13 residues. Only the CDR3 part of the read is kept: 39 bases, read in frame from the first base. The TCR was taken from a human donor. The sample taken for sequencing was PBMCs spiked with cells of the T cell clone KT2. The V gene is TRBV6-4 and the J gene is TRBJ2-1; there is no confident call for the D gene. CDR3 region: CASSGGEYNEQFF. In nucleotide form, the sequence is TGTGCCAGCAGTGGCGGCGAATACAATGAGCAGTTCTTC.